One sample yielded the 19 T cell receptor beta chains listed below, sequenced in a study of identical twins. Using its own MiXCR run on the 5' RACE reads, TCRdb lists one record per CDR3 protein. The table has some 560,000 distinct CDR3 sequences, roughly 9.9% seen once. The same specimen was also included in a second study, on yellow fever vaccine responses in identical twins.

Sequencing used PBMCs. The receptors here all came from a woman in her late teens or twenties in good health.

The V call is TRBV4-3, the J call TRBJ2-3; D might be TRBD2 (5 bases). V lost 3 bases, J lost 2 bases, and 15 bases lay in between. CDR3 length: 16 residues. CDR1 and CDR2 (germline): LGHNA, YSLEER. The CDR3 sequence is CASSQVAAVNTDTQYF. CDR3 bases: TGCGCCAGCAGCCAGGTCGCAGCGGTAAACACAGATACGCAGTATTTT.

This clonotype was detected a few times. V and J are TRBV11-2 and TRBJ2-4; TRBD2 matches 9 bases. Germline V lookup: CDR1 SGHAT, CDR2 FQNNGV. The CDR3 loop spans 18 amino acids. V shed 1 base, J shed 5 bases, and the junction held 12 bases outside the gene matches. Here the CDR3 reads CASSLVRSAGGPENIQYF. The CDR3, as DNA: TGTGCCAGCAGCTTAGTTCGGAGTGCGGGGGGGCCCGAAAACATTCAGTACTTC.

There are a few counts of this clonotype. The chain links TRBV5-6 to TRBJ1-2; 9 bases match TRBD1. The J segment lost 2 bases and the V segment lost 3 bases, leaving 5 bases of the junction unmatched. The CDR3 is 15 residues long. Germline CDR1 and CDR2: SGHDT and YYEEEE. CDR3 DNA: TGTGCCAGCAGCTCGCACGGGACAGGGAACTATGGCTACACCTTC. Translation gives CASSSHGTGNYGYTF.

This clonotype was seen at least ten times. J is TRBJ2-1 and V is TRBV6-1; possible D gene TRBD2, 7 bases. Deletions cut 4 bases from V and 2 bases from J, with 12 bases between. Per the germline V gene, CDR1 is MNHNS and CDR2 is SASEGT. The CDR3 extends over 15 amino acids. CDR3 DNA sequence: TGTGCCAGCAGTGCGGGGGGCCCCCCCTACAATGAGCAGTTCTTC. Residues: CASSAGGPPYNEQFF.

This clonotype has a handful of counts. The chain employs TRBV20-1 and TRBJ2-7; D might be TRBD1 (5 bases). The germline V and J ends were trimmed by 3 bases and 0 bases, with 15 bases remaining between them. CDR3 length: 15 amino acids. Looked up from germline, CDR1 is DFQATT and CDR2 is SNEGSKA (reference sequence). CDR3 amino acids: CSARRQKGFSYEQYF. CDR3 coding DNA: TGCAGTGCTAGGCGCCAGAAGGGGTTCTCCTACGAGCAGTACTTC.

The genes are TRBV11-2 and TRBJ2-2, with 15 bases fitting TRBD2. The CDR3 is 18 residues long. Germline CDR1 is SGHAT and CDR2 is FQNNGV. The V segment lost 2 bases and the J segment 7 bases; nucleotides outside the gene matches: 8. The CDR3 spells CASSLWTSGRAIVGELFF. The DNA for the CDR3 is TGTGCCAGCAGCTTATGGACTAGCGGGAGGGCCATTGTCGGGGAGCTGTTTTTT.

This clonotype was seen a handful of times. The V gene is TRBV4-3, the J gene TRBJ2-7; D is undetermined. From germline, CDR1 is LGHNA and CDR2 YSLEER. The CDR3 covers 15 residues. V lost 4 bases to trimming and J lost 5 bases, with 18 bases between them. CDR3 coding DNA: TGCGCCAGCAGCCGACAACTCGGGTCATACCACGAGCAGTACTTC. This codes for CASSRQLGSYHEQYF.

This clonotype was detected only a few times. The V call is TRBV7-9, the J call TRBJ2-3, with a tentative D call TRBD1 (6 bases). The CDR3 is 17 amino acids. Trimming removed 4 bases from V and 8 bases from J, with 25 bases in between. Germline CDR1 and CDR2: SEHNR and FQNEAQ (reference sequence). CDR3: CASSSLSGTQALATQYF. CDR3 DNA sequence: TGTGCCAGCAGCTCCCTATCCGGGACACAGGCTCTTGCTACGCAGTATTTT.

At least ten counts were recorded for this clonotype. The chain employs TRBV18 and TRBJ2-3, with a tentative D call TRBD2 (5 bases). Germline V gene data show CDR1 as KGHSH and CDR2 as LQKENI. V was trimmed by 3 bases and J by 3 bases, leaving 10 bases between them. This CDR3 region has 14 residues. In nucleotides, the CDR3 is TGTGCCAGCTCACCCCGACCGGGGACAGATACGCAGTATTTT. Translating gives CASSPRPGTDTQYF.

This rearrangement joins TRBV18 to TRBJ2-7; 10 nucleotides agree with TRBD1. The CDR3 loop spans 15 amino acids. CDR1 and CDR2 from the germline V gene are KGHSH and LQKENI. V lost 4 bases to trimming and J lost 2 bases; unmatched junction nucleotides: 5. The CDR3 coding sequence is TGTGCCAGCTCACAAACCGGGACAGGGGCCTACGAGCAGTACTTC. Translating gives CASSQTGTGAYEQYF.

Ten or more counts support this clonotype. V is TRBV20-1 and J is TRBJ2-7; D assignment may be TRBD1 or TRBD2 (5 bases each). The CDR3 contains 16 residues. The germline V gene has CDR1 DFQATT and CDR2 SNEGSKA (reference sequence). V was cut by 5 bases and J by 4 bases, with 24 bases left in between. CDR3 protein: CSASSGWGGTPYEQYF. In DNA form, the CDR3 reads TGCAGTGCTTCTTCGGGATGGGGCGGCACACCATACGAGCAGTACTTC.

V gene TRBV9 combines with J gene TRBJ1-2; maybe TRBD1 (5 bases). CDR3 size: 14 residues. The V gene lost 1 base and the J gene lost 2 bases, with 9 bases spanning the gap. The germline V gene has CDR1 SGDLS and CDR2 YYNGEE. In DNA form, the CDR3 reads TGTGCCAGCAGCGTATGGGGGGGGAACTATGGCTACACCTTC. Protein: CASSVWGGNYGYTF.

V and J are TRBV24-1 and TRBJ2-2; D gene uncertain. Trimming cost V 0 bases and J 0 bases, with 19 bases left between them. Germline CDR1 KGHDR, CDR2 SFDVKD. The CDR3 loop spans 20 amino acids. The CDR3 is CATSDLRGGVGRTNTGELFF. The DNA of the CDR3 is TGTGCCACCAGTGATTTGCGTGGTGGCGTCGGACGGACGAACACCGGGGAGCTGTTTTTT.

This clonotype was recorded at least ten times. The chain couples TRBV12-3 or TRBV12-4 to TRBJ2-2; possibly TRBD1 or TRBD2 for D (5 bases each). V was pared by 3 bases and J by 6 bases, with 8 bases between. There are 13 residues in the CDR3. The CDR3 nucleotides read TGTGCCAGCAGTTTCAGGGAGCCCGGGGAGCTGTTTTTT. It translates to CASSFREPGELFF.

At least ten counts were recorded for this clonotype. The V and J genes are TRBV6-2 or TRBV6-3 and TRBJ2-5; TRBD1 aligns across 10 bases. Trimming at V came to 5 bases and at J to 7 bases, leaving 10 bases not matched to a gene. The CDR3 sequence is 15 residues long. Germline V gene lookup returns CDR1 MNHEY and CDR2 SVGEGT. The CDR3 DNA follows: TGTGCCAGCAGTCTTGGGACAGGGGATTTGGGGACCCAGTACTTC. As protein: CASSLGTGDLGTQYF.

This clonotype has only one observation. CDR3 DNA sequence: TGTGCCAGCTACAGCCGCCAGCGGGGCACAGATACGCAGTATTTT. It translates to CASYSRQRGTDTQYF. The chain recombines TRBV2 with TRBJ2-3; perhaps TRBD2 as D (6 bases). Germline V lookup: CDR1 SNHLY, CDR2 FYNNEI. CDR3 length: 15 amino acids. With 8 bases removed from V and 1 base from J, the gap between germline ends came to 16 bases. Variable domain in full (rest from reference TRBV2 and TRBJ2-3): EPEVTQTPSHQVTQMGQEVILRCVPISNHLYFYWYRQILGQKVEFLVSFYNNEISEKSEIFDDQFSVERPDGSNFTLKIRSTKLEDSAMYFCASYSRQRGTDTQYFGPGTRLTVL.

In this sample, this clonotype turned up a few times. The chain has TRBV6-5 and TRBJ2-6; 7 bases agree with TRBD1. Germline V lookup: CDR1 MNHEY, CDR2 SVGAGI. V lost 2 bases, J lost 4 bases, and 14 bases stayed unmatched. The CDR3 contains 19 residues. For the CDR3, the DNA is TGTGCCAGCAGTTACCGAGGGGGCAATATCTTGAAAGGGGCCAACGTCCTGACTTTC. It yields the protein CASSYRGGNILKGANVLTF.

This clonotype has only a few counts. J is TRBJ1-6 and V is TRBV9; no firm D call. V lost 3 bases to trimming and J lost 7 bases, with 8 bases between them. CDR1 SGDLS and CDR2 YYNGEE come from the germline V gene. The CDR3 consists of 13 residues. CDR3 nucleotide sequence: TGTGCCAGCAGCGCCCCTGGGAATTCACCCCTCCACTTT. Amino acid sequence: CASSAPGNSPLHF.

This clonotype was observed at least ten times. This chain links TRBV5-1 with TRBJ2-5; D perhaps matches TRBD1 (5 bases). V dropped 4 bases and J dropped 5 bases, with 15 bases sitting between them. Germline V CDR1 and CDR2: SGHRS, YFSETQ. This CDR3 spans 14 amino acids. The DNA for the CDR3 is TGCGCCAGCAGCCCCAGTAGGGGATATGAGACCCAGTACTTC. It is translated as CASSPSRGYETQYF.